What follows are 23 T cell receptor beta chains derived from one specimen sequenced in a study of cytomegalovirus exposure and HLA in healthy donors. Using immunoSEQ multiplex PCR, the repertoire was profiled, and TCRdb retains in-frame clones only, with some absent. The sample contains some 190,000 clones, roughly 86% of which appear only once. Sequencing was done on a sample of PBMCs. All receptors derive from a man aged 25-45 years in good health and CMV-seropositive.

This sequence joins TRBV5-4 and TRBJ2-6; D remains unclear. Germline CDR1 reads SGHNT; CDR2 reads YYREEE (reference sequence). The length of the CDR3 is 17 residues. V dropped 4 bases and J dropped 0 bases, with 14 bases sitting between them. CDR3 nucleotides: TGTGCCAGCAGCAAACAGATGCTTAGCTCTGGGGCCAACGTCCTGACTTTC. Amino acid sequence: CASSKQMLSSGANVLTF.

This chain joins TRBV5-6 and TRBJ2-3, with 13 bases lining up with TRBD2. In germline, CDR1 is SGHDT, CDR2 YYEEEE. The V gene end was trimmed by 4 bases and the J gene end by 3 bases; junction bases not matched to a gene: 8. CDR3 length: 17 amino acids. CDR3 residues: CASSPGLAGRATDTQYF. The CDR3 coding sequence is TGTGCCAGCAGCCCGGGACTAGCGGGGAGAGCGACAGATACGCAGTATTTT.

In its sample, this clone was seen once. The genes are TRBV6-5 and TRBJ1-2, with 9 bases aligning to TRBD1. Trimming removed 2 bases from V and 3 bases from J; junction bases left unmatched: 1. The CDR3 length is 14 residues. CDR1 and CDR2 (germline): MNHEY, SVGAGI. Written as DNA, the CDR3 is TGTGCCAGCAGTTACCGGACAGGGGACTATGGCTACACCTTC. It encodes CASSYRTGDYGYTF.

Here the CDR3 reads CASSLPGTAVTDTQYF. The CDR3 DNA sequence: TGTGCCAGCAGTTTACCCGGGACAGCCGTCACAGATACGCAGTATTTT. The genes are TRBV28 and TRBJ2-3; 7 bases are a match to TRBD1. The ends lost 2 bases at V and 2 bases at J; junction bases unmatched: 7. Germline lookup yields CDR1 MDHEN and CDR2 SYDVKM. This CDR3 has 16 amino acids. The variable domain in full, completed from reference TRBV28 and TRBJ2-3, reads DVKVTQSSRYLVKRTGEKVFLECVQDMDHENMFWYRQDPGLGLRLIYFSYDVKMKEKGDIPEGYSVSREKKERFSLILESASTNQTSMYLCASSLPGTAVTDTQYFGPGTRLTVL.

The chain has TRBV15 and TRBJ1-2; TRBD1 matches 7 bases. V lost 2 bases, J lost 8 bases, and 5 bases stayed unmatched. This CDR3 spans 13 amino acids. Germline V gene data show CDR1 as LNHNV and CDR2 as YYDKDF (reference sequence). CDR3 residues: CATSRRTGQGYTF. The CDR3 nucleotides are TGTGCCACCAGCAGAAGGACAGGCCAGGGCTACACCTTC.

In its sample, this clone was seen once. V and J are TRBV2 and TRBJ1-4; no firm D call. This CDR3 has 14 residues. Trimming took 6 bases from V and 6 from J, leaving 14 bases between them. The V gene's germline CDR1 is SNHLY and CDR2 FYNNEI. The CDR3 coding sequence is TGTGCCAGCAGGATTATGGGCCATGATGAAAAACTGTTTTTT. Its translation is CASRIMGHDEKLFF.

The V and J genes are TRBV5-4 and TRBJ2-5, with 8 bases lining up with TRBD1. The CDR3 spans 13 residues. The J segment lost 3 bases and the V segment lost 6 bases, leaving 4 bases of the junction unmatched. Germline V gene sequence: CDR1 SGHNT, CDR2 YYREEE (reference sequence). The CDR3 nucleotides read TGTGCCAGCACCCAGACAGGGGAAGAGACCCAGTACTTC. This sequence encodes CASTQTGEETQYF.

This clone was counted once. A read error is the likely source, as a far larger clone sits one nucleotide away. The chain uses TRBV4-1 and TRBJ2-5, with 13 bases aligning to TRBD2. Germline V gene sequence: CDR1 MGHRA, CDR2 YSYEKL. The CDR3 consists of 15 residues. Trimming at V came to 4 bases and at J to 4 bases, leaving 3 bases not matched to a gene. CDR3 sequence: CASSPTSGGPETQYF. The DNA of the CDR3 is TGCGCCAGCAGCCCGACTAGCGGGGGGCCAGAGACCCAGTACTTC.

The CDR3 region is CASSYSGSASQETQYF. The CDR3 DNA reads TGTGCCAGCAGTTACTCGGGGTCCGCCTCCCAAGAGACCCAGTACTTC. The chain recombines TRBV6-5 with TRBJ2-5; no clear D gene. The germline V gene has CDR1 MNHEY and CDR2 SVGAGI. The CDR3 sequence is 16 residues long. Trimming took off 0 bases at V and 1 base at J, with 12 bases between the two ends.

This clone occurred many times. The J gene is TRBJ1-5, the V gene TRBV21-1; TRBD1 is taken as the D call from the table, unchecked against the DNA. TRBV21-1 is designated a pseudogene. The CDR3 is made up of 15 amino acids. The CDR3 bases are TGTGCCAGCAGCAACAGGGGGCAGAACAATCAGCCCCAGCATTTT. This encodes CASSNRGQNNQPQHF.

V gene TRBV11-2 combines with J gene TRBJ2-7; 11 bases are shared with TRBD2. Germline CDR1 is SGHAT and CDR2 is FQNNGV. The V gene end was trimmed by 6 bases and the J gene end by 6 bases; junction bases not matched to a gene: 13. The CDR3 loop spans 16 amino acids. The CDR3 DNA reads TGTGCCAGCAGTCATCCGGGACTAGCGGATCTGGGCGAGCAGTACTTC. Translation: CASSHPGLADLGEQYF.

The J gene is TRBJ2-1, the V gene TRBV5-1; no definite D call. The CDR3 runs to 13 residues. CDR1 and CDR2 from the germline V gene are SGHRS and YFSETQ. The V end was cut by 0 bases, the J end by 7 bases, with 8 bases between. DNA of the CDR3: TGCGCCAGCAGCTTGGCGCCTCTTAATGAGCAGTTCTTC. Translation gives CASSLAPLNEQFF.

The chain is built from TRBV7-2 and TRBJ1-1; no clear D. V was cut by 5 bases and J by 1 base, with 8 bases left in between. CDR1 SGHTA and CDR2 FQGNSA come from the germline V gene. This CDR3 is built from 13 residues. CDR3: CASSVGPNTEAFF. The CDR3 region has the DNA TGTGCCAGCAGCGTAGGGCCGAACACTGAAGCTTTCTTT.

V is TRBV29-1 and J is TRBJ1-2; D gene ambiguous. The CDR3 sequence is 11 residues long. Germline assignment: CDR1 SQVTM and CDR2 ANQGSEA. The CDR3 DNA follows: TGCATCACATTAGATCAGTATGGCTACACCTTC. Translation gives CITLDQYGYTF.

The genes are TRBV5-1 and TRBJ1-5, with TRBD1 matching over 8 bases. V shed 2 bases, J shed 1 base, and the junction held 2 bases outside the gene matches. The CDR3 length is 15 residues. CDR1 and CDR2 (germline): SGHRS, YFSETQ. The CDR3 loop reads CASSLQGGSNQPQHF. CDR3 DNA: TGCGCCAGCAGCTTACAGGGGGGGAGCAATCAGCCCCAGCATTTT.

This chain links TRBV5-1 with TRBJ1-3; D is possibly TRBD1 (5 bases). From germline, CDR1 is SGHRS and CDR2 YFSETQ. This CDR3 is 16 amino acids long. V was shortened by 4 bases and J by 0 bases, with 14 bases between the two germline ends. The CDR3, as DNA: TGCGCCAGCAGCCCGGACATGACACCCTCTGGAAACACCATATATTTT. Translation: CASSPDMTPSGNTIYF.

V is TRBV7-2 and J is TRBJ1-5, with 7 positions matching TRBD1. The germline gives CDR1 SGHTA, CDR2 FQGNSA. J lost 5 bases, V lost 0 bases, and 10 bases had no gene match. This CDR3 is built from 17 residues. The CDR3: CASSLARTGPYHQPQHF. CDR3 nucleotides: TGTGCCAGCAGCTTAGCCCGGACAGGTCCATATCATCAGCCCCAGCATTTT.

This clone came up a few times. The CDR3 here is CASSSAPGGEWEQYF. CDR3 coding DNA: TGTGCCAGCAGCTCAGCGCCGGGCGGAGAGTGGGAGCAGTACTTC. This sequence joins TRBV5-8 and TRBJ2-7; no clear D gene. Trimming stripped 3 bases from V and 7 bases from J, with 20 bases between. The V gene's germline CDR1 is SGHTS and CDR2 YDEGEE. The CDR3 extends over 15 amino acids.

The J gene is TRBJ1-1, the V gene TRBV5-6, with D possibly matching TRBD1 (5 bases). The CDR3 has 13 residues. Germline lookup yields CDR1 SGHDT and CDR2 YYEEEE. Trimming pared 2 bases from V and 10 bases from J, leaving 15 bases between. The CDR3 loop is CASSLPSDTGAFF. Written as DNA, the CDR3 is TGTGCCAGCAGCTTACCTTCGGACACCGGAGCTTTCTTT.

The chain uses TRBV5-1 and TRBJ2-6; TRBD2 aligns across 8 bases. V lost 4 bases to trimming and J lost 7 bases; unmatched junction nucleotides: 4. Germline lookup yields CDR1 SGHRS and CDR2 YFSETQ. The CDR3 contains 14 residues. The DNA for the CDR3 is TGCGCCAGCAGCGCCGGGACTAGTGCCAACGTCCTGACTTTC. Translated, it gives CASSAGTSANVLTF.

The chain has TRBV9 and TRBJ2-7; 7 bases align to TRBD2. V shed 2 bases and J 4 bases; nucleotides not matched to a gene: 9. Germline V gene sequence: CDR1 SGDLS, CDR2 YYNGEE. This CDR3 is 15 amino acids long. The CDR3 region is CASSVGEGWAYEQYF. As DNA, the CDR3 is TGTGCCAGCAGCGTTGGGGAGGGGTGGGCTTACGAGCAGTACTTC.

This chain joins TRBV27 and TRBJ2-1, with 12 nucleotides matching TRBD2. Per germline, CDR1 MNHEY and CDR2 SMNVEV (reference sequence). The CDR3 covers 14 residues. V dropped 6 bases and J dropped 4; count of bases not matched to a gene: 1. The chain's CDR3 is CASRTSGGYNEQFF. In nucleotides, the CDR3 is TGTGCCAGCAGGACTAGCGGGGGATACAATGAGCAGTTCTTC.

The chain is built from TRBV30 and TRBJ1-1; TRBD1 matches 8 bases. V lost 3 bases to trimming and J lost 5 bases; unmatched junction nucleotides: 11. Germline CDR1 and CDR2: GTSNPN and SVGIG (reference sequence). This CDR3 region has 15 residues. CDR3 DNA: TGTGCCTGGAGGGCCCTCGGACAGGGAAGGACTGAAGCTTTCTTT. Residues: CAWRALGQGRTEAFF.